This is a list of T cell receptor beta chains from one sample in a study of post-analysis software for immune sequencing data. TCRdb called the PCR reads again in MiXCR, with one record for every CDR3 protein. The sample includes hundreds of thousands of distinct CDR3 sequences, less than 35% of them seen just once. The sequenced material came from blood. These receptors were obtained from a girl aged 10 to 17 with multiple sclerosis. Each CDR3 is given with its conserved first and last residue. A D gene is named only where the DNA matches it firmly. Rows may omit the clone size; those that give it use once, few, many or a size class.

>15|.|TRBJ1-6|.|TRBV4-1
CASSQVAGEHSPLHF
TGCGCCAGCAGCCAAGTGGCAGGGGAACATTCACCCCTCCACTTT
>14|TRBD1|TRBJ2-5|.|TRBV6-5
CASSLNRGRETQYF
TGTGCCAGCAGTTTAAACAGGGGGAGGGAGACCCAGTACTTC
>11|.|TRBJ2-1|.|TRBV20-1
CSARDNPLQFF
TGCAGTGCTAGAGATAATCCTCTGCAGTTCTTC
>11|.|TRBJ1-1|.|TRBV28
CASSFRAEAFF
TGTGCCAGCAGTTTCAGGGCTGAGGCTTTCTTT
>12|.|TRBJ2-3|once|TRBV20-1
CSGEMATDTQYF
TGCAGTGGAGAGATGGCCACAGATACGCAGTATTTT
>13|.|TRBJ2-4|few|TRBV15
CATSRVDVNIQYF
TGTGCCACCAGCAGAGTGGACGTAAACATTCAGTACTTC
>18|TRBD2|TRBJ2-1|.|TRBV7-2
CASSMGTSGRTSYNEQFF
TGTGCCAGCAGCATGGGGACTAGCGGGAGGACCTCCTACAATGAGCAGTTCTTC
>12|.|TRBJ1-2|.|TRBV11-2
CASANQHYGYTF
TGTGCCAGCGCCAACCAACACTATGGCTACACCTTC
>16|.|TRBJ2-3|.|TRBV20-1
CSAPHAHGQITDTQYF
TGCAGTGCTCCTCATGCACACGGACAGATCACAGATACGCAGTATTTT
>17|TRBD1|TRBJ1-4|.|TRBV5-5
CASSLYPGGDGGEKLFF
TGTGCCAGCAGCTTGTATCCAGGGGGCGACGGTGGTGAAAAACTGTTTTTT